Each of the 10 T cell receptor beta chains below was sequenced from the same sample in a study of regulatory T cells in long-lasting Graves disease (dated by TCRdb to the early 2020s). Per the publication, the time point label means: persistent/refractory GD, antithyroid drugs over 5 years with positive TRAb. RNA was extracted from PBMCs in TRIzol for both TCR sequencing and RNA sequencing. Libraries were built with multiplex PCR. The reads were generated on an Illumina HiSeq 4000. CDR3 regions were amplified by Arm-PCR with iRepertoire HTBI primers to construct TCR beta libraries. TCRdb applied fastp at Q25 and MiXCR to the public reads, then kept only in-frame beta chains. Identical CDR3 proteins give one entry, which carries the most common genes and DNA. Here the sample has roughly 450,000 distinct CDR3 sequences; roughly a quarter occur a single time. Of the sample, approximately 28% falls within the top ten clones.

Source: peripheral blood mononuclear cells (PBMCs), taken when the disease was refractory, from a patient treated with antithyroid drugs. The receptor set was obtained from a female donor with Graves disease.

This clonotype was observed many times. This rearrangement joins TRBV12-3 or TRBV12-4 to TRBJ1-6, with 8 bases fitting TRBD1. The CDR3 runs 14 residues. Trimming removed 6 bases from V and 14 bases from J; junction bases left unmatched: 12. This chain's CDR3 is CASRQTGADKTLHF. The DNA of the CDR3 is TGTGCCAGCAGACAGACAGGGGCCGATAAGACCCTCCACTTT.

On this clonotype: A far larger clone is only one base removed, so a read error is likely. The V gene is TRBV2, the J gene TRBJ2-1; weak D call: TRBD2 (7 bases). Trimming removed 7 bases from V and 13 bases from J, with 17 bases in between. The CDR3 runs to 12 residues. Germline V gene sequence: CDR1 SNHLY, CDR2 FYNNEI. CDR3 nucleotide sequence: TGTGCCAGCAAGAGGGGGGGAGAGACCCAGTTCTTC. Translation: CASKRGGETQFF.

V is TRBV15 and J is TRBJ2-5; D may be TRBD2 (6 bases). The CDR3 totals 16 residues. V lost 0 bases to trimming and J lost 4 bases, with 15 bases between them. Germline CDR1 LNHNV, CDR2 YYDKDF (reference sequence). CDR3 bases: TGTGCCACCAGCAGAGATCCAGCGGGCCGGGCAGAGACCCAGTACTTC. Translation gives CATSRDPAGRAETQYF.

This clonotype was found many times. The chain employs TRBV20-1 and TRBJ1-4; D unclear. This CDR3 is 13 amino acids long. Germline lookup yields CDR1 DFQATT and CDR2 SNEGSKA (reference sequence). V lost 8 bases and J lost 5, with 15 bases in between. The chain's CDR3 is CSSLKQENEKLFF. The CDR3 DNA is TGCAGTTCACTCAAACAAGAAAATGAAAAACTGTTTTTT.

In the case of this clonotype: Just one base apart from a much larger clone, this may be a read error. The chain couples TRBV27 to TRBJ1-6, with 7 bases identical to TRBD1. There are 14 residues in the CDR3. Germline V gives CDR1 MNHEY, CDR2 SMNVEV (reference sequence). CDR3 sequence (DNA): TGTGCCTGCAGCAACACAGGGGACGGATCACCCCTCCACTTT. Translated, it gives CACSNTGDGSPLHF.

J is TRBJ1-6 and V is TRBV20-1; D call uncertain. Germline CDR1 is DFQATT and CDR2 is SNEGSKA (reference sequence). The length of the CDR3 is 13 residues. The V end was cut by 0 bases, the J end by 11 bases, with 11 bases between. The CDR3 sequence: CSARDQETPPLHF. As DNA, the CDR3 is TGCAGTGCTAGAGATCAAGAGACCCCACCCCTCCACTTT.

This clonotype was detected ten times or more. The chain has TRBV20-1 and TRBJ1-5; D uncertain. In germline, CDR1 is DFQATT, CDR2 SNEGSKA (reference sequence). V lost 0 bases, J lost 6 bases, and 12 bases lay in between. This CDR3 has 14 amino acids. CDR3 sequence reads: CSAREGQMSQPQHF. Written as DNA, the CDR3 is TGCAGTGCTAGAGAAGGGCAGATGAGTCAGCCCCAGCATTTT.

This clonotype appeared many times. The junction shows a germline mismatch at one end, possibly a read error. This chain connects TRBV19 to TRBJ2-4; 14 bases line up with TRBD2. This CDR3 is 15 amino acids long. The V gene's germline CDR1 is LNHDA and CDR2 SQIVND (reference sequence). CDR3 protein: CASKGLAGAENIQYF. The DNA for the CDR3 is TGTGCCAGTAAGGGACTAGCGGGAGCCGAAAACATTCAGTACTTC.

This clonotype has just a few counts. The chain recombines TRBV20-1 with TRBJ1-4; D not resolved. The V end lost 1 base, the J end lost 5 bases, and 8 bases lay between the germline ends. This CDR3 contains 13 residues. The germline CDR1 and CDR2 sequences are DFQATT and SNEGSKA (reference sequence). The CDR3 spells CSARGGANEKLFF. Here the CDR3 DNA reads TGCAGTGCTAGAGGGGGAGCCAATGAAAAACTGTTTTTT.

V is TRBV28 and J is TRBJ2-7, with D tentatively TRBD2 (6 bases). The CDR3 has 15 residues. V lost 6 bases, J lost 0 bases, and 15 bases lay in between. In germline, CDR1 is MDHEN, CDR2 SYDVKM. CDR3 bases: TGTGCCAGCAGCCCTAGAGCGGGCAGCTCCTACGAGCAGTACTTC. Translating it yields CASSPRAGSSYEQYF.